This T cell receptor beta chain emerged from a study of cytomegalovirus exposure and HLA in healthy donors. The PCR had 60 Vbeta and 13 Jbeta primers. The data were produced by immunoSEQ multiplex PCR, yet TCRdb's version contains in-frame clones alone and is incomplete. Here the sample spans tens of thousands of clones, approximately 80% being singletons. Study outcomes and limitations: In vitro assays verified that three CMV-associated chains recognized CMV antigens specifically. Sequencing depth roughly uniform across donors was assumed in presence/absence analyses. Later, TCR association rates were found to vary by HLA locus, highest for DRB1 and lowest for HLA-C.

The CDR3 spans 15 residues. In germline, CDR1 is SGHRS, CDR2 YFSETQ. V gave up 3 bases and J gave up 7 bases; unmatched junction bases: 8. Remarks on this clone: As yet, its antigen is unknown.

The clonotype comes from a female donor in good health and CMV-seronegative. The chain employs TRBV5-1 and TRBJ1-4, with 8 bases identical to TRBD1. The sequencing input was PBMCs. Here the CDR3 reads CASSWGTGGTEKLFF. CDR3 coding DNA: TGCGCCAGCAGCTGGGGGACAGGAGGGACTGAAAAACTGTTTTTT.